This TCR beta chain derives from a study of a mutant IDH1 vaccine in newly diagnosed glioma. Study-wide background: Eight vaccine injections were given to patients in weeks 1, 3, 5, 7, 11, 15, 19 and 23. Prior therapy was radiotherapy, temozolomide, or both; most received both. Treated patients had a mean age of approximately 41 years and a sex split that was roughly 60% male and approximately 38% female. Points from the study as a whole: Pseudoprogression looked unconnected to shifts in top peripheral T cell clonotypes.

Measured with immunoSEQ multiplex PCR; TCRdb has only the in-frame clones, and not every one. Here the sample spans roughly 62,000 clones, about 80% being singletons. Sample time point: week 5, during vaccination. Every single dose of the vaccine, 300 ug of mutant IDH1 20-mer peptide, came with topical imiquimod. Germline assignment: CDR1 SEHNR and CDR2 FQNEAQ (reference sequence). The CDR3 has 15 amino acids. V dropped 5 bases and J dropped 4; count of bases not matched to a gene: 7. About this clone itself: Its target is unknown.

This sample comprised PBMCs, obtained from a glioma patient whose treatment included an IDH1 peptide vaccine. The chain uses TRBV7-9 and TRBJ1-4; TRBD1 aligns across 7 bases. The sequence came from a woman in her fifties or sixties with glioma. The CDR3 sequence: CASSKGQVFNEKLFF. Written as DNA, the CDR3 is TGTGCCAGCAGCAAAGGACAGGTTTTTAATGAAAAACTGTTTTTT.